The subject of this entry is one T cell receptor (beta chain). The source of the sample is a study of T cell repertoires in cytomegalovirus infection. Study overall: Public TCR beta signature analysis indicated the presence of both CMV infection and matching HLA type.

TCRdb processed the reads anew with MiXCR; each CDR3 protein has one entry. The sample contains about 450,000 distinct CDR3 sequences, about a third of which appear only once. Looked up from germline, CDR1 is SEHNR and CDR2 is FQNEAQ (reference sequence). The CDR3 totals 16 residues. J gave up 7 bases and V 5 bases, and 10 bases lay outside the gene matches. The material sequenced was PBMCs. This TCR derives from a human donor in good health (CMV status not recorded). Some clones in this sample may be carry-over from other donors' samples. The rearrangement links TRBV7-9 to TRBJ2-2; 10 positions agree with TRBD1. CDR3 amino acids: CASSEPGQGLGGELFF. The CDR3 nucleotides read TGTGCCAGCAGCGAGCCGGGACAGGGGCTTGGCGGGGAGCTGTTTTTT.